This TCR beta chain was observed in a study of blood T cell repertoires in COVID-19. Whole-study context: Specimens from acute and convalescent COVID-19 originated in the United States, Italy and Spain. The cDNA or gDNA used as material had been derived from T cells, B-cell-depleted T cells, or PBMCs.

Seattle patient enrollment occurred during active infection, with longitudinal follow-up thereafter. Some clones are missing from TCRdb's copy, which holds only in-frame ones; the method was immunoSEQ multiplex PCR. The table lists approximately 180,000 clones, over 75% of them singletons, with 15% to 20% in the top ten. The germline V gene has CDR1 SGHTA and CDR2 FQGNSA. CDR3 length equals 13 residues. V was pared by 7 bases and J by 0 bases, with 9 bases between. The sequence derives from a person between 65 and 79 years old with COVID-19, enrolled during active disease. Material: peripheral blood. The chain is built from TRBV7-2 and TRBJ2-5, with D uncertain. CDR3 loop: CASNLYNQETQYF. CDR3 nucleotide sequence: TGTGCCAGCAACCTATATAACCAAGAGACCCAGTACTTC.